These T cell receptor beta chains were read from a single sample in a study of blood T cell repertoires in COVID-19. The table came from immunoSEQ multiplex PCR; TCRdb's copy has only in-frame clones and leaves some out. The sample comprises tens of thousands of clones, around 90% of which are singletons, and 3% rests with the top ten. Sequenced sample: peripheral blood. These receptors were collected from a middle-aged man with active COVID-19. Both conserved end residues are part of each CDR3. A D gene is named only where the DNA matches it firmly. The size of a clone is reported for some rows only, either as once, few or many, or as a class for expanded clones.

CDR3aa: CASSEAGRVNTEAFF; CDR3nt: TGTGCCAGCAGTGAAGCGGGGAGGGTGAACACTGAAGCTTTCTTT; j_gene: TRBJ1-1; abundance: -; v_gene: TRBV6-1; d_gene: -
CDR3aa: CASSEGTGGLSGNTIYF; CDR3nt: TGTGCCAGCAGTGAAGGGACAGGGGGACTTTCGGGAAACACCATATATTTT; j_gene: TRBJ1-3; abundance: -; v_gene: TRBV6-1; d_gene: TRBD1
CDR3aa: CASSIGGRTTQPQHF; CDR3nt: TGTGCCAGTAGTATAGGAGGGAGGACAACGCAGCCCCAGCATTTT; j_gene: TRBJ1-5; abundance: -; v_gene: TRBV19; d_gene: -
CDR3aa: CASSFMRTLNTEAFF; CDR3nt: TGTGCCAGCAGCTTTATGCGAACTTTGAACACTGAAGCTTTCTTT; j_gene: TRBJ1-1; abundance: -; v_gene: TRBV7-9; d_gene: -
CDR3aa: CASSQGTGVTNQPQHF; CDR3nt: TGTGCCAGCTCCCAGGGGACAGGGGTTACCAATCAGCCCCAGCATTTT; j_gene: TRBJ1-5; abundance: -; v_gene: TRBV18; d_gene: TRBD1
CDR3aa: CASVRGDGETQYF; CDR3nt: TGTGCCAGCGTCAGGGGGGATGGAGAGACCCAGTACTTC; j_gene: TRBJ2-5; abundance: -; v_gene: TRBV21-1; d_gene: -
CDR3aa: CSGTGMDEQYF; CDR3nt: TGCAGCGGCACAGGGATGGACGAGCAGTACTTC; j_gene: TRBJ2-7; abundance: -; v_gene: TRBV29-1; d_gene: -
CDR3aa: CASSLRAGTGNSPLHF; CDR3nt: TGTGCCAGCAGCTTAAGAGCCGGGACAGGGAATTCACCCCTCCACTTT; j_gene: TRBJ1-6; abundance: -; v_gene: TRBV7-2; d_gene: TRBD1
CDR3aa: CASSHLRQGADWDTEAFF; CDR3nt: TGCGCCAGCAGTCACCTCAGACAGGGGGCGGATTGGGACACTGAAGCTTTCTTT; j_gene: TRBJ1-1; abundance: -; v_gene: TRBV23-1; d_gene: TRBD1
CDR3aa: CSVVFWTGGNEQFF; CDR3nt: TGCAGCGTTGTTTTTTGGACAGGTGGAAATGAGCAGTTCTTC; j_gene: TRBJ2-1; abundance: -; v_gene: TRBV29-1; d_gene: TRBD1
CDR3aa: CASSLAAGASNQPQHF; CDR3nt: TGTGCCAGCAGCTTGGCGGCAGGGGCAAGCAATCAGCCCCAGCATTTT; j_gene: TRBJ1-5; abundance: -; v_gene: TRBV5-6; d_gene: -
CDR3aa: CASSLPGGELFF; CDR3nt: TGCGCCAGCAGCTTGCCCGGCGGGGAGCTGTTTTTT; j_gene: TRBJ2-2; abundance: -; v_gene: TRBV5-1; d_gene: -
CDR3aa: CASEVTGISTDTQYF; CDR3nt: TGTGCCAGCGAAGTAACCGGGATCAGCACAGATACGCAGTATTTT; j_gene: TRBJ2-3; abundance: once; v_gene: TRBV7-9; d_gene: -
CDR3aa: CASNLRQTKTEAFF; CDR3nt: TGTGCCAGCAACCTTAGACAGACGAAAACTGAAGCTTTCTTT; j_gene: TRBJ1-1; abundance: -; v_gene: TRBV7-9; d_gene: -
CDR3aa: CASSLGSGGAVGETQYF; CDR3nt: TGTGCCAGCAGCCTCGGGAGCGGGGGGGCCGTGGGGGAGACCCAGTACTTC; j_gene: TRBJ2-5; abundance: -; v_gene: TRBV4-2; d_gene: TRBD2
CDR3aa: CASSPPWASGRETQYF; CDR3nt: TGTGCCAGCTCCCCCCCTTGGGCTAGCGGGAGAGAGACCCAGTACTTC; j_gene: TRBJ2-5; abundance: -; v_gene: TRBV18; d_gene: TRBD2
CDR3aa: CASSGGTSGSYEQYF; CDR3nt: TGCGCCAGCAGCGGAGGGACTAGCGGATCCTACGAGCAGTACTTC; j_gene: TRBJ2-7; abundance: -; v_gene: TRBV5-1; d_gene: TRBD2
CDR3aa: CASSEWASGGPGTGELFF; CDR3nt: TGTGCCAGCAGTGAATGGGCTAGCGGGGGCCCGGGCACCGGGGAGCTGTTTTTT; j_gene: TRBJ2-2; abundance: -; v_gene: TRBV25-1; d_gene: TRBD2
CDR3aa: CASSGVRGTTDTQYF; CDR3nt: TGTGCCAGCAGTGGCGTTCGCGGGACCACAGATACGCAGTATTTT; j_gene: TRBJ2-3; abundance: -; v_gene: TRBV6-6; d_gene: -
CDR3aa: CASSLRDRGQRAGGRQPQHF; CDR3nt: TGTGCCAGCAGCTTAAGGGACAGGGGGCAACGGGCCGGGGGGAGGCAGCCCCAGCATTTT; j_gene: TRBJ1-5; abundance: once; v_gene: TRBV6-6; d_gene: TRBD1
CDR3aa: CASSESYPGDYGYTF; CDR3nt: TGTGCCAGCAGTGAATCTTACCCGGGGGACTATGGCTACACCTTC; j_gene: TRBJ1-2; abundance: -; v_gene: TRBV25-1; d_gene: -
CDR3aa: CASSPTHLGQEGTEAFF; CDR3nt: TGTGCCAGCAGCCCGACGCACTTGGGACAGGAGGGCACTGAAGCTTTCTTT; j_gene: TRBJ1-1; abundance: -; v_gene: TRBV7-9; d_gene: TRBD1
CDR3aa: CASSPRSGLNYNEQFF; CDR3nt: TGTGCCAGCTCACCACGGTCAGGGTTAAACTACAATGAGCAGTTCTTC; j_gene: TRBJ2-1; abundance: -; v_gene: TRBV18; d_gene: -
CDR3aa: CASSFNDSPNPPLHF; CDR3nt: TGTGCCAGCAGCTTCAATGACTCCCCAAATCCACCCCTCCACTTT; j_gene: TRBJ1-6; abundance: -; v_gene: TRBV7-2; d_gene: -
CDR3aa: CASSPRTSGGEGSTQYF; CDR3nt: TGTGCCAGCAGCCCGCGGACTAGCGGGGGCGAAGGTAGTACGCAGTATTTT; j_gene: TRBJ2-3; abundance: -; v_gene: TRBV4-2; d_gene: TRBD2
CDR3aa: CASAFPSGRDTGELFF; CDR3nt: TGTGCCAGTGCATTCCCTAGCGGGCGGGATACCGGGGAGCTGTTTTTT; j_gene: TRBJ2-2; abundance: -; v_gene: TRBV19; d_gene: TRBD2
CDR3aa: CASSPDTVNYGYTF; CDR3nt: TGTGCCAGCAGTCCGGACACAGTAAACTATGGCTACACCTTC; j_gene: TRBJ1-2; abundance: -; v_gene: TRBV6-5; d_gene: -
CDR3aa: CASSLNRQVNQPQHF; CDR3nt: TGTGCTAGCAGCTTAAATAGACAGGTCAATCAGCCCCAGCATTTT; j_gene: TRBJ1-5; abundance: few; v_gene: TRBV7-7; d_gene: -
CDR3aa: CASSYRTSGGGTDTQYF; CDR3nt: TGTGCCAGTAGTTACCGTACTAGCGGGGGGGGCACAGATACGCAGTATTTT; j_gene: TRBJ2-3; abundance: -; v_gene: TRBV19; d_gene: TRBD2
CDR3aa: CASSGRQGVGSPLHF; CDR3nt: TGTGCCAGCAGCGGCCGACAGGGAGTAGGTTCACCCCTCCACTTT; j_gene: TRBJ1-6; abundance: few; v_gene: TRBV11-2; d_gene: TRBD1
CDR3aa: CASTDRVDGYTF; CDR3nt: TGTGCCAGTACAGACAGGGTGGACGGCTACACCTTC; j_gene: TRBJ1-2; abundance: -; v_gene: TRBV2; d_gene: TRBD1
CDR3aa: CASSGMGDRDSYNEQFF; CDR3nt: TGTGCCAGCAGTGGGATGGGGGACAGGGATTCCTACAATGAGCAGTTCTTC; j_gene: TRBJ2-1; abundance: -; v_gene: TRBV6-1; d_gene: TRBD1
CDR3aa: CASSQDSQYQETQYF; CDR3nt: TGTGCCAGCAGCCAAGATAGCCAGTACCAAGAGACCCAGTACTTC; j_gene: TRBJ2-5; abundance: -; v_gene: TRBV4-2; d_gene: -
CDR3aa: CASSFVLAGDTQYF; CDR3nt: TGTGCCAGCAGCTTTGTTCTAGCGGGGGATACGCAGTATTTT; j_gene: TRBJ2-3; abundance: -; v_gene: TRBV11-2; d_gene: TRBD2
CDR3aa: CASRDGTEPPYEQYF; CDR3nt: TGTGCCAGCCGCGACGGGACAGAGCCTCCCTACGAGCAGTACTTC; j_gene: TRBJ2-7; abundance: -; v_gene: TRBV19; d_gene: TRBD1
CDR3aa: CASSVGDRGRSYGYTF; CDR3nt: TGTGCCAGCAGCGTAGGGGACAGGGGGCGATCCTATGGCTACACCTTC; j_gene: TRBJ1-2; abundance: -; v_gene: TRBV9; d_gene: TRBD1
CDR3aa: CAISEYSTGINQPQHF; CDR3nt: TGTGCCATCAGTGAGTATAGCACAGGGATCAATCAGCCCCAGCATTTT; j_gene: TRBJ1-5; abundance: few; v_gene: TRBV10-3; d_gene: -
CDR3aa: CASSLAQGYGYTF; CDR3nt: TGTGCCAGCAGTTTAGCGCAGGGATATGGCTACACCTTC; j_gene: TRBJ1-2; abundance: -; v_gene: TRBV27; d_gene: -
CDR3aa: CATLGDRGQNTEAFF; CDR3nt: TGCGCCACCCTCGGGGACAGGGGGCAGAACACTGAAGCTTTCTTT; j_gene: TRBJ1-1; abundance: once; v_gene: TRBV10-1; d_gene: TRBD1
CDR3aa: CASTRRGGASGDTEAFF; CDR3nt: TGTGCCAGCACCAGGAGAGGGGGCGCCTCGGGTGACACTGAAGCTTTCTTT; j_gene: TRBJ1-1; abundance: once; v_gene: TRBV27; d_gene: TRBD1
CDR3aa: CASSFPPTGATEAFF; CDR3nt: TGTGCCAGCAGCTTCCCGCCGACAGGGGCCACTGAAGCTTTCTTT; j_gene: TRBJ1-1; abundance: -; v_gene: TRBV11-3; d_gene: TRBD1
CDR3aa: CASSPGTASRRQYF; CDR3nt: TGTGCCAGTAGCCCCGGGACTGCCTCGAGACGGCAGTACTTC; j_gene: TRBJ2-7; abundance: -; v_gene: TRBV7-2; d_gene: -
CDR3aa: CASSRMPGLVDNEQFF; CDR3nt: TGTGCCAGCAGCCGAATGCCGGGACTAGTGGACAATGAGCAGTTCTTC; j_gene: TRBJ2-1; abundance: -; v_gene: TRBV3-1/TRBV3-2; d_gene: TRBD2
CDR3aa: CAWSAGHPYNEQFF; CDR3nt: TGTGCCTGGAGTGCAGGACACCCCTACAATGAGCAGTTCTTC; j_gene: TRBJ2-1; abundance: few; v_gene: TRBV30; d_gene: -
CDR3aa: CASSDLVASPLHF; CDR3nt: TGTGCCAGCAGTGACCTGGTAGCTTCACCCCTCCACTTT; j_gene: TRBJ1-6; abundance: -; v_gene: TRBV6-1; d_gene: -
CDR3aa: CASSLAAGASTDTQYF; CDR3nt: TGTGCCAGCAGCTTAGCGGCGGGAGCGAGCACAGATACGCAGTATTTT; j_gene: TRBJ2-3; abundance: -; v_gene: TRBV7-9; d_gene: TRBD2
CDR3aa: CASSLQTGGAYSPLHF; CDR3nt: TGTGCCAGCTCACTCCAGACAGGGGGCGCATATTCACCCCTCCACTTT; j_gene: TRBJ1-6; abundance: -; v_gene: TRBV18; d_gene: TRBD1
CDR3aa: CASSPQGVDGYTF; CDR3nt: TGTGCCAGCAGCCCCCAGGGGGTCGATGGCTACACCTTC; j_gene: TRBJ1-2; abundance: once; v_gene: TRBV5-6; d_gene: TRBD1
CDR3aa: CASSIEAGRRCSEKLFF; CDR3nt: TGTGCCAGTAGTATAGAGGCAGGGAGGCGTTGTAGTGAAAAACTGTTTTTT; j_gene: TRBJ1-4; abundance: -; v_gene: TRBV19; d_gene: -
CDR3aa: CASSLEGEAYGYTF; CDR3nt: TGTGCCAGCAGCTTAGAAGGAGAGGCCTATGGCTACACCTTC; j_gene: TRBJ1-2; abundance: -; v_gene: TRBV11-3; d_gene: -
CDR3aa: CASTFSGGPGELFF; CDR3nt: TGTGCCAGCACCTTCAGCGGGGGGCCCGGGGAGCTGTTTTTT; j_gene: TRBJ2-2; abundance: once; v_gene: TRBV2; d_gene: TRBD2
CDR3aa: CASSYRHRADTQYF; CDR3nt: TGTGCCAGCAGTTACCGGCACAGGGCAGATACGCAGTATTTT; j_gene: TRBJ2-3; abundance: -; v_gene: TRBV6-5; d_gene: -
CDR3aa: CASSAQGWVRETQYF; CDR3nt: TGTGCCAGCAGCGCACAGGGTTGGGTAAGGGAGACCCAGTACTTC; j_gene: TRBJ2-5; abundance: -; v_gene: TRBV2; d_gene: -
CDR3aa: CASSFGQFRSTEAFF; CDR3nt: TGCGCCAGCAGCTTCGGACAGTTTAGGAGCACTGAAGCTTTCTTT; j_gene: TRBJ1-1; abundance: -; v_gene: TRBV5-1; d_gene: -
CDR3aa: CASSRRDSSNQPQHF; CDR3nt: TGTGCCAGCAGCCGCCGGGACAGTAGCAATCAGCCCCAGCATTTT; j_gene: TRBJ1-5; abundance: -; v_gene: TRBV9; d_gene: TRBD1